Presented here are 2 T cell receptor beta chains from one specimen sequenced in a study of T cells in Graves' hyperthyroidism and ophthalmopathy. Authors of the study amplified TCR beta CDR3 regions from RNA transcripts. Using the HTBI primer set, a first-round RT-PCR was run on the TCR CDR3. From the multiplex PCR reads, TCRdb called clonotypes with MiXCR, one entry per CDR3 protein. The sample has fewer than 500,000 distinct CDR3 sequences, roughly 15% seen once. The sample was blood. The receptors originated from a woman in her thirties with Graves' ophthalmopathy.

This clonotype was detected a few times. The chain is built from TRBV29-1 and TRBJ1-2; D is undetermined. Per germline, CDR1 SQVTM and CDR2 ANQGSEA. The CDR3 is made up of 18 amino acids. Trimming took 2 bases from V and 2 from J, leaving 24 bases between them. This CDR3 reads CSVEQLTSFMGNNYGYTF. In DNA, the CDR3 is TGCAGCGTTGAACAGCTCACATCTTTTATGGGGAACAACTATGGCTACACCTTC.

The sample holds many counts of this clonotype. The rearrangement joins TRBV6-1 to TRBJ2-5; 7 positions match TRBD1. Per germline, CDR1 MNHNS and CDR2 SASEGT. This CDR3 has 14 residues. V shed 4 bases and J 7 bases; nucleotides not matched to a gene: 9. The CDR3 region is CASSVARGQSTQYF. DNA of the CDR3: TGTGCCAGCAGTGTGGCTAGGGGGCAGTCGACCCAGTACTTC.